This entry features one TCR beta chain sequence. As yet, its antigen is unknown. A roughly 200 ng quantity of DNA, roughly 32,000 T cell genomes, went into the sorted-subset replicate PCRs. In the authors' methods: ImmunoSEQ junction-only sequences lacked quality scores, so their filtering differed. The method was immunoSEQ multiplex PCR; TCRdb's version includes in-frame clones alone and lacks a portion of them. That table gives V, J and clone size, and the DNA gave D and trimming. Of 1.4 million or so clones in the sample, around 98.5% were seen once. V shed 3 bases, J shed 8 bases, and the junction held 11 bases outside the gene matches. Germline lookup yields CDR1 GTSNPN and CDR2 SVGIG (reference sequence). The CDR3 spans 15 residues. This sample is drawn from a study of shared clonotypes between healthy human individuals. Whole-study context: Each donor contributed plates that comprised three CD4 naive, three CD4 memory, two CD8 naive and one CD8 memory. Findings and caveats of the study: Sharing across four donors was highest in naive CD4 (roughly 5%) and lowest in memory CD8 (around 0.4%).

The sequence was obtained from a man aged 25-40 years in good health. The chain has TRBV30 and TRBJ2-2; the match to TRBD1 covers 8 bases. Source material: naive CD4+ T cells sorted from blood. Regarding subset: CD45RA+ positively selected. The CDR3 DNA sequence: TGTGCCTGGAGACCGGGACAGGTTCAGCTGGGGGAGCTGTTTTTT. It is translated as CAWRPGQVQLGELFF.